This section outlines one TCR beta chain sequence together with its context. The CDR3 extends over 15 amino acids. CDR1 and CDR2 (germline): SGDLS, YYNGEE. The J segment lost 7 bases and the V segment lost 0 bases, leaving 5 bases of the junction unmatched. This entry belongs to a study of blood T cell repertoires in COVID-19. Study as a whole: Samples representing acute and convalescent COVID-19 were sourced from the United States, Italy and Spain. PBMCs, B-cell-depleted T cells, or T cells provided the cDNA or gDNA that made up the material.

Per the study methods: Reference gene primer amplification gave nucleated cell count estimates. Measured with immunoSEQ multiplex PCR; TCRdb has only the in-frame clones, and not every one. That table furnishes V, J and clone size, whereas the DNA furnished D and trimming. The sample yields about 55,000 clones, almost 90% seen once. Sequencing input: peripheral blood. The chain carries TRBV9 and TRBJ2-7, with 12 positions matching TRBD2. The clonotype was recovered from a man in his 60s with active COVID-19. CDR3 nucleotide sequence: TGTGCCAGCAGCGTAGACCCTAGCGGGAGGGGTGAGCAGTACTTC. Amino acids: CASSVDPSGRGEQYF.